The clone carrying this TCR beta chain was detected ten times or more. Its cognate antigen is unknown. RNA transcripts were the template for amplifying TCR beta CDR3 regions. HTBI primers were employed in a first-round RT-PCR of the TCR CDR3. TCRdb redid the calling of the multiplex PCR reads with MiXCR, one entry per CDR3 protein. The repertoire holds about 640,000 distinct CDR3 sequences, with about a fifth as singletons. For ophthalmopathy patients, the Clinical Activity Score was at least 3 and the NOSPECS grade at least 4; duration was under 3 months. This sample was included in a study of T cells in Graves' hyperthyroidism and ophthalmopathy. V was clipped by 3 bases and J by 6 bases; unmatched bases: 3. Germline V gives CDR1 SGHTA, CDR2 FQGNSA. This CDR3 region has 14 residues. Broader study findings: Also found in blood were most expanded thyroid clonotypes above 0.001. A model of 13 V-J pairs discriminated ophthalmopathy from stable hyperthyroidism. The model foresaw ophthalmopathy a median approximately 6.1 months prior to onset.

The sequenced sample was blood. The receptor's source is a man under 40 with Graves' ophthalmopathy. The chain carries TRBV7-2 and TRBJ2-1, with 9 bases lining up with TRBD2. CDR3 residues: CASSFAGGINEQFF. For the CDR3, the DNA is TGTGCCAGCAGCTTCGCGGGAGGGATCAATGAGCAGTTCTTC.